A selection of T cell receptor beta chains follows, all from one sample in a study of blood T cells in healthy people across ages. MiXCR, applied by TCRdb to the 5' RACE reads, yields one record per CDR3 protein. The table shows around 1,700,000 distinct CDR3 sequences, with 28% occurring only once. The sample was blood. The source of these receptors is a woman in her twenties or thirties in good health. The CDR3 runs from the conserved cysteine through the conserved F or W. Fields, in order: CDR3 protein, CDR3 DNA, D gene, V gene, J gene, clone size. The D gene is left open where the match is weak. The size of a clone is reported for some rows only, either as once, few or many, or as a class for expanded clones.

CDR3 protein: CASSLSGGVTEAFF
CDR3 DNA: TGTGCCAGCAGCTTATCAGGGGGGGTTACTGAAGCTTTCTTT
D gene: TRBD1
V gene: TRBV7-2
J gene: TRBJ1-1
clone size: few

CDR3 protein: CASSQGTGTYERYF
CDR3 DNA: TGCGCCAGCAGCCAAGGGACAGGAACCTACGAGCGGTACTTC
D gene: TRBD1
V gene: TRBV4-1
J gene: TRBJ2-5
clone size: NA

CDR3 protein: CASSQYQRLQETQYF
CDR3 DNA: TGCGCCAGCAGCCAATACCAGCGTCTCCAAGAGACCCAGTACTTC
D gene: NA
V gene: TRBV4-1
J gene: TRBJ2-5
clone size: NA

CDR3 protein: CASSDLTGGSEKLFF
CDR3 DNA: TGCGCCAGCAGCGACCTGACAGGGGGATCTGAAAAACTGTTTTTT
D gene: TRBD1
V gene: TRBV5-1
J gene: TRBJ1-4
clone size: few

CDR3 protein: CSGREGNTEAFF
CDR3 DNA: TGCAGTGGCAGGGAGGGGAACACTGAAGCTTTCTTT
D gene: NA
V gene: TRBV20-1
J gene: TRBJ1-1
clone size: NA

CDR3 protein: CASSKTGISKETQYF
CDR3 DNA: TGTGCCAGCAGCAAGACAGGGATCTCTAAAGAGACCCAGTACTTC
D gene: TRBD1
V gene: TRBV7-2
J gene: TRBJ2-5
clone size: few

CDR3 protein: CASSLDRGAGTDTQYF
CDR3 DNA: TGTGCCAGCAGCTTGGATAGGGGCGCCGGCACAGATACGCAGTATTTT
D gene: NA
V gene: TRBV6-5
J gene: TRBJ2-3
clone size: NA

CDR3 protein: CSARDRGRADEQYF
CDR3 DNA: TGCAGTGCTAGAGATCGCGGGAGGGCTGACGAGCAGTACTTC
D gene: TRBD2
V gene: TRBV20-1
J gene: TRBJ2-7
clone size: few

CDR3 protein: CAWSEAGYEQYF
CDR3 DNA: TGTGCCTGGAGTGAGGCAGGCTACGAGCAGTACTTC
D gene: NA
V gene: TRBV30
J gene: TRBJ2-7
clone size: NA

CDR3 protein: CASSPRLGLETQYF
CDR3 DNA: TGTGCCAGCAGCCCCCGGTTGGGGCTGGAGACCCAGTACTTC
D gene: NA
V gene: TRBV7-9
J gene: TRBJ2-5
clone size: NA

CDR3 protein: CSAGNRDQPQHF
CDR3 DNA: TGCAGCGCCGGCAATCGGGATCAGCCCCAGCATTTT
D gene: NA
V gene: TRBV29-1
J gene: TRBJ1-5
clone size: NA

CDR3 protein: CASSPETYSPLHF
CDR3 DNA: TGTGCCAGCAGCCCGGAGACGTATTCACCCCTCCACTTT
D gene: NA
V gene: TRBV7-2
J gene: TRBJ1-6
clone size: NA

CDR3 protein: CASSPREGTGLPTLHF
CDR3 DNA: TGCGCCAGCAGCCCCAGAGAAGGGACAGGGTTGCCTACCCTCCACTTT
D gene: TRBD1
V gene: TRBV4-1
J gene: TRBJ1-6
clone size: few

CDR3 protein: CATSDLGQPQHF
CDR3 DNA: TGTGCCACCAGTGATTTAGGCCAGCCCCAGCATTTT
D gene: NA
V gene: TRBV24-1
J gene: TRBJ1-5
clone size: few

CDR3 protein: CSLENANYNEQYF
CDR3 DNA: TGCAGCCTCGAGAATGCTAACTACAATGAGCAGTACTTC
D gene: NA
V gene: TRBV29-1
J gene: TRBJ2-4
clone size: NA

CDR3 protein: CASSGLRRDEQYF
CDR3 DNA: TGTGCCAGCAGTGGGTTGCGAAGGGACGAGCAGTACTTC
D gene: NA
V gene: TRBV2
J gene: TRBJ2-7
clone size: NA

CDR3 protein: CASIGLAGYNEQFF
CDR3 DNA: TGTGCCAGCATTGGACTAGCGGGGTACAATGAGCAGTTCTTC
D gene: TRBD2
V gene: TRBV6-1
J gene: TRBJ2-1
clone size: few

CDR3 protein: CAISEFQGADEQYF
CDR3 DNA: TGTGCCATCAGTGAGTTCCAGGGTGCAGACGAGCAGTACTTC
D gene: NA
V gene: TRBV10-3
J gene: TRBJ2-7
clone size: few

CDR3 protein: CASSQHLAGPTEAFF
CDR3 DNA: TGCGCCAGCAGCCAACATCTCGCCGGGCCCACTGAAGCTTTCTTT
D gene: NA
V gene: TRBV4-3
J gene: TRBJ1-1
clone size: NA

CDR3 protein: CAWLGSTQYF
CDR3 DNA: TGTGCCTGGCTAGGGAGTACGCAGTATTTT
D gene: NA
V gene: TRBV30
J gene: TRBJ2-3
clone size: few

CDR3 protein: CASSLALTGLAGGYEQYF
CDR3 DNA: TGTGCCAGCAGCTTAGCGCTAACGGGACTAGCGGGAGGGTACGAGCAGTACTTC
D gene: TRBD2
V gene: TRBV7-2
J gene: TRBJ2-7
clone size: many

CDR3 protein: CAISGGPGKAGLNIQYF
CDR3 DNA: TGTGCCATCAGTGGGGGCCCGGGTAAAGCGGGGCTAAACATTCAGTACTTC
D gene: TRBD2
V gene: TRBV10-3
J gene: TRBJ2-4
clone size: NA

CDR3 protein: CSARRTPGTSGGVGLQETQYF
CDR3 DNA: TGCAGTGCTAGACGTACCCCCGGGACTAGCGGGGGGGTGGGCCTTCAAGAGACCCAGTACTTC
D gene: TRBD2
V gene: TRBV20-1
J gene: TRBJ2-5
clone size: NA

CDR3 protein: CASSFGTSGSNEQYF
CDR3 DNA: TGTGCCAGCAGCTTCGGGACTAGCGGGAGTAATGAGCAGTACTTC
D gene: TRBD2
V gene: TRBV25-1
J gene: TRBJ2-7
clone size: NA

CDR3 protein: CASSQDSTGSLGDTQYF
CDR3 DNA: TGCGCCAGCAGCCAAGATAGCACGGGATCCTTGGGGGATACGCAGTATTTT
D gene: NA
V gene: TRBV4-3
J gene: TRBJ2-3
clone size: many

CDR3 protein: CASSQDLRAQYF
CDR3 DNA: TGTGCCAGCAGCCAAGATCTTCGGGCCCAGTACTTC
D gene: NA
V gene: TRBV3-1
J gene: TRBJ2-5
clone size: many

CDR3 protein: CASTGNYEQYF
CDR3 DNA: TGCGCCAGCACTGGTAACTACGAGCAGTACTTC
D gene: NA
V gene: TRBV5-1
J gene: TRBJ2-7
clone size: many

CDR3 protein: CSAGPSGNEQYF
CDR3 DNA: TGCAGTGCCGGGCCTAGCGGCAATGAGCAGTACTTC
D gene: TRBD2
V gene: TRBV20-1
J gene: TRBJ2-7
clone size: NA

CDR3 protein: CASRSDPATNEKLFF
CDR3 DNA: TGTGCCAGCAGATCGGACCCTGCAACTAATGAAAAACTGTTTTTT
D gene: NA
V gene: TRBV7-2
J gene: TRBJ1-4
clone size: few

CDR3 protein: CASSQTRQETQYF
CDR3 DNA: TGTGCCAGCAGTCAAACTAGACAAGAGACCCAGTACTTC
D gene: NA
V gene: TRBV5-4
J gene: TRBJ2-5
clone size: many

CDR3 protein: CSVPKGSQHGELFF
CDR3 DNA: TGCAGCGTCCCAAAGGGAAGTCAGCACGGGGAGCTGTTTTTT
D gene: NA
V gene: TRBV29-1
J gene: TRBJ2-2
clone size: few

CDR3 protein: CSARMSGTYNEKLFF
CDR3 DNA: TGCAGTGCTAGGATGTCCGGGACATATAATGAAAAACTGTTTTTT
D gene: NA
V gene: TRBV20-1
J gene: TRBJ1-4
clone size: NA

CDR3 protein: CASSPRGRGNTGELFF
CDR3 DNA: TGTGCCAGCAGTCCCAGGGGTAGGGGGAACACCGGGGAGCTGTTTTTT
D gene: NA
V gene: TRBV12-3/TRBV12-4
J gene: TRBJ2-2
clone size: NA

CDR3 protein: CASSGRLAGALTDTQYF
CDR3 DNA: TGTGCCAGCAGCGGACGACTAGCGGGGGCCCTCACAGATACGCAGTATTTT
D gene: TRBD2
V gene: TRBV7-9
J gene: TRBJ2-3
clone size: NA

CDR3 protein: CASSIQGRNSPLHF
CDR3 DNA: TGTGCCAGCAGCATTCAGGGGAGGAATTCACCCCTCCACTTT
D gene: NA
V gene: TRBV7-3
J gene: TRBJ1-6
clone size: few

CDR3 protein: CASSLLAGGQNEQYF
CDR3 DNA: TGTGCCAGCAGCTTACTAGCGGGGGGGCAAAATGAGCAGTACTTC
D gene: TRBD2
V gene: TRBV7-3
J gene: TRBJ2-5
clone size: NA

CDR3 protein: CASIPSWGRDEQYF
CDR3 DNA: TGTGCCAGCATTCCCTCTTGGGGGAGGGACGAGCAGTACTTC
D gene: TRBD2
V gene: TRBV6-5
J gene: TRBJ2-7
clone size: many

CDR3 protein: CASSLAGGGTYEQYF
CDR3 DNA: TGTGCCAGCAGCTTGGCGGGCGGGGGGACCTACGAGCAGTACTTC
D gene: TRBD2
V gene: TRBV5-6
J gene: TRBJ2-7
clone size: many

CDR3 protein: CASSSNSHPGKQYF
CDR3 DNA: TGTGCCAGCAGTTCAAACAGCCATCCTGGCAAGCAGTACTTC
D gene: NA
V gene: TRBV12-3/TRBV12-4
J gene: TRBJ2-7
clone size: NA

CDR3 protein: CASGIYGAGELFF
CDR3 DNA: TGTGCCAGCGGAATATACGGGGCCGGGGAGCTGTTTTTT
D gene: NA
V gene: TRBV7-9
J gene: TRBJ2-2
clone size: NA

CDR3 protein: CASRSTGNGYTF
CDR3 DNA: TGTGCCAGCAGATCCACAGGGAACGGCTACACCTTC
D gene: NA
V gene: TRBV6-5
J gene: TRBJ1-2
clone size: NA

CDR3 protein: CASSLEWGTGEAFF
CDR3 DNA: TGTGCCAGCAGCTTAGAATGGGGGACGGGAGAAGCTTTCTTT
D gene: NA
V gene: TRBV11-2
J gene: TRBJ1-1
clone size: NA

CDR3 protein: CSASKTGQNTEAFF
CDR3 DNA: TGCAGTGCTAGCAAAACAGGGCAGAACACTGAAGCTTTCTTT
D gene: NA
V gene: TRBV20-1
J gene: TRBJ1-1
clone size: NA

CDR3 protein: CASSVGGLSSGNTIYF
CDR3 DNA: TGTGCCAGCAGCGTGGGAGGCCTGAGCTCTGGAAACACCATATATTTT
D gene: NA
V gene: TRBV9
J gene: TRBJ1-3
clone size: NA

CDR3 protein: CSPRPLAGGSEQYF
CDR3 DNA: TGCAGTCCCAGGCCGCTAGCGGGAGGTTCCGAGCAGTACTTC
D gene: TRBD2
V gene: TRBV20-1
J gene: TRBJ2-7
clone size: NA

CDR3 protein: CSARVPSDTQYF
CDR3 DNA: TGCAGTGCTAGAGTACCCTCAGATACACAGTATTTT
D gene: NA
V gene: TRBV20-1
J gene: TRBJ2-3
clone size: NA

CDR3 protein: CASSRRGGSADTQYF
CDR3 DNA: TGTGCCAGCAGTCGACGGGGGGGCAGTGCAGATACGCAGTATTTT
D gene: TRBD2
V gene: TRBV2
J gene: TRBJ2-3
clone size: NA

CDR3 protein: CASSRGPSNFYNEQFF
CDR3 DNA: TGTGCCAGCAGTCGAGGGCCCTCTAATTTTTACAATGAGCAGTTCTTC
D gene: NA
V gene: TRBV7-2
J gene: TRBJ2-1
clone size: once

CDR3 protein: CASNGVTKNIQYF
CDR3 DNA: TGCGCCAGCAATGGGGTGACCAAAAACATTCAGTACTTC
D gene: NA
V gene: TRBV5-1
J gene: TRBJ2-4
clone size: NA

CDR3 protein: CASSAPPGGPQETQYF
CDR3 DNA: TGTGCCAGCAGCGCACCTCCTGGGGGACCACAAGAGACCCAGTACTTC
D gene: NA
V gene: TRBV7-9
J gene: TRBJ2-5
clone size: NA